Each of the 10 T cell receptor beta chains below was sequenced from the same sample in a study. TCRdb redid the calling of the 5' RACE reads with MiXCR, one entry per CDR3 protein. Altogether tens of thousands of distinct CDR3 sequences are present, around a quarter being singletons, with the ten largest covering roughly 3%. The material sequenced was tumor-infiltrating memory CD4+ T cells sorted from the breast tumor. This sample's subset: memory CD4+ T cells, CD4+CD45RO+CD25-. The receptor source for this set is a female donor with breast cancer.

This clonotype has more than one count but fewer than ten. V gene TRBV7-9 combines with J gene TRBJ1-1; D remains unclear. Germline CDR1 SEHNR, CDR2 FQNEAQ (reference sequence). Trimming stripped 5 bases from V and 8 bases from J, with 18 bases between. CDR3 length: 14 amino acids. CDR3 sequence (DNA): TGTGCCAGCAGCGAACCTCCCGGACGCGCAGAAGCTTTCTTT. This gives the protein CASSEPPGRAEAFF.

V is TRBV20-1 and J is TRBJ1-5, with 10 bases aligning to TRBD1. The CDR3 runs 14 residues. With V trimmed by 5 bases and J by 4 bases, 5 bases remained unmatched. Germline V gives CDR1 DFQATT, CDR2 SNEGSKA (reference sequence). CDR3: CSAREGQGNQPQHF. As DNA, the CDR3 is TGCAGTGCTCGCGAGGGACAGGGGAATCAGCCCCAGCATTTT.

CDR3 nucleotides: TGTGCCAGCAGTTCCACCGGGATATACACCGGGGAGCTGTTTTTT. It specifies CASSSTGIYTGELFF. This sequence joins TRBV28 and TRBJ2-2; tentatively, D is TRBD2 (5 bases). Germline CDR1 MDHEN, CDR2 SYDVKM. The CDR3 runs to 15 residues. The V and J ends lost 4 bases and 3 bases respectively, with 12 bases between them.

The gene calls are TRBV5-1 and TRBJ2-7, with TRBD1 identical over 8 bases. Germline lookup yields CDR1 SGHRS and CDR2 YFSETQ. Trimming cost V 2 bases and J 6 bases; bases outside gene matches: 7. This CDR3 region has 14 residues. This CDR3 is CASSFADRGGEQYF. The CDR3 DNA is TGCGCCAGCAGCTTCGCCGACAGGGGCGGCGAGCAGTACTTC.

This clonotype has a handful of counts. The chain employs TRBV24-1 and TRBJ2-7; the D gene is possibly TRBD1 (5 bases). This CDR3 is built from 16 residues. The ends were cut back, 4 bases at V and 5 bases at J, with 20 bases in the middle. CDR1 and CDR2 from the germline V gene are KGHDR and SFDVKD. CDR3: CATSEPGPLGFHEQYF. DNA of the CDR3: TGTGCCACCAGTGAACCAGGGCCCCTCGGTTTCCACGAGCAGTACTTC.

As concerns this clonotype: This CDR3 is missing its conserved last phenylalanine or tryptophan, likely due to a read error. It is unclear where the CDR3 begins or ends on the DNA, so no DNA is shown, and the CDR3 is as TCRdb lists it. The rearrangement links TRBV4-3 to TRBJ2-1; the table gives TRBD2 as D, unverified against the DNA. Germline lookup yields CDR1 LGHNA and CDR2 YSLEER. From its first to its last residue, the CDR3 has 12 amino acids. The CDR3 sequence: CASSQDRDLPFL.

This chain connects TRBV5-1 to TRBJ2-2, with D possibly TRBD2 on 5 matching bases. V lost 3 bases and J 5 bases, leaving 11 bases between the germline ends. Germline lookup yields CDR1 SGHRS and CDR2 YFSETQ. This CDR3 spans 14 amino acids. CDR3 coding DNA: TGCGCCAGCAGCTCCACCGAGGGTACCGGGGAGCTGTTTTTT. It translates to CASSSTEGTGELFF.

The chain combines TRBV6-5 with TRBJ1-6; D is unresolved. From germline, CDR1 is MNHEY and CDR2 SVGAGI. The CDR3 spans 13 residues. Trimming removed 7 bases at V and 8 bases at J, with 12 bases between. This CDR3 is CASTWGSDSPLHF. The DNA for the CDR3 is TGTGCCAGCACATGGGGTAGTGATTCACCCCTCCACTTT.

The V call is TRBV5-1, the J call TRBJ2-3; no reliable D call. Trimming shortened V by 0 bases and J by 3 bases, and 8 bases separated the two germline ends. The CDR3 runs 14 residues. Germline V gene lookup returns CDR1 SGHRS and CDR2 YFSETQ. CDR3 DNA: TGCGCCAGCAGCTTGGGCGGTCTAACAGATACGCAGTATTTT. It is translated as CASSLGGLTDTQYF.

This clonotype was seen only a few times. J is TRBJ1-2 and V is TRBV7-2; D is ambiguous. The germline V and J ends were trimmed by 5 bases and 2 bases, with 12 bases remaining between them. CDR3 length: 14 amino acids. The germline V gene encodes CDR1 SGHTA and CDR2 FQGNSA. In DNA, the CDR3 is TGTGCCAGCAGCCCCGAAGGGAGGAACTATGGCTACACCTTC. Encoded protein: CASSPEGRNYGYTF.